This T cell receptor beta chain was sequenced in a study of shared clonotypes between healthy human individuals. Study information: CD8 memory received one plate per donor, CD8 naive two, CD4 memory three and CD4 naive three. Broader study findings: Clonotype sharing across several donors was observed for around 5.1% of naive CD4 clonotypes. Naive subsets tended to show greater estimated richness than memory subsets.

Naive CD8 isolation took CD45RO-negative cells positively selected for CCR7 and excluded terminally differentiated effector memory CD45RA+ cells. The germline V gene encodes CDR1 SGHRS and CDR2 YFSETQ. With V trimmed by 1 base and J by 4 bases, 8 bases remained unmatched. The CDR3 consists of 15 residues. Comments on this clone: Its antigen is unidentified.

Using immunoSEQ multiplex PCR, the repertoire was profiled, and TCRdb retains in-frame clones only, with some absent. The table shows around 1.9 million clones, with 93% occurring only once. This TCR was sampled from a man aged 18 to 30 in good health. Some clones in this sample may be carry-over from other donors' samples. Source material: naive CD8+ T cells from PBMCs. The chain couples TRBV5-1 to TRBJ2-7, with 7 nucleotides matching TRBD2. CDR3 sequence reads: CASSLLSGTFYEQYF. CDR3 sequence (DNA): TGCGCCAGCAGCTTGCTAAGCGGGACTTTTTACGAGCAGTACTTC. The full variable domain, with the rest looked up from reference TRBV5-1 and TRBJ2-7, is KAGVTQTPRYLIKTRGQQVTLSCSPISGHRSVSWYQQTPGQGLQFLFEYFSETQRNKGNFPGRFSGRQFSNSRSEMNVSTLELGDSALYLCASSLLSGTFYEQYFGPGTRLTVT.